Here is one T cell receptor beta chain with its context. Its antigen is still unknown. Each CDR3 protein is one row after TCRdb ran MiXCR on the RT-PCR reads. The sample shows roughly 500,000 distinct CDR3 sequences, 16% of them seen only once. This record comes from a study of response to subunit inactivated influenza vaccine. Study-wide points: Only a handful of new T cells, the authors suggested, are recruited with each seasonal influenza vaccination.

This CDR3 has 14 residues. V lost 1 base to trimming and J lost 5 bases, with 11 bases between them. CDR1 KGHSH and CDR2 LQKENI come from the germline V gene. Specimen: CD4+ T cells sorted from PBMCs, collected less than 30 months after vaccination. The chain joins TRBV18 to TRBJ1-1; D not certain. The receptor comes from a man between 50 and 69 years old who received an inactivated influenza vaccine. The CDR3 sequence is CASSPQGIGTEAFF. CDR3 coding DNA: TGTGCCAGCTCACCACAGGGTATTGGGACTGAAGCTTTCTTT.